The clone carrying this T cell receptor beta chain appeared many times. Its matching antigen is unknown. The read ends 3 residues early relative to the CDR3; the germline J gene fills the gap. Per the germline V gene, CDR1 is SGHRS and CDR2 is YFSETQ. CDR3 length: 13 amino acids. TCRdb keeps only in-frame clones here, not all; method: immunoSEQ multiplex PCR. The table lists about 47,000 clones, with no singletons. The data stem from a study of T cell clonality in common variable immunodeficiency. Overall study results and limits: What drives increased CVID clonality needs T cell subpopulation sequencing.

This clonotype originated in a person aged 18 to 70 in good health. The gene calls are TRBV5-1 and TRBJ2-3, with TRBD2 matching 9 bases. Sequences were obtained from peripheral blood mononuclear cells. CDR3: CASSSGGGAPQYF. CDR3 DNA, as far as it was read: TGCGCCAGCAGTTCTGGCGGGGGGGCCCCG.